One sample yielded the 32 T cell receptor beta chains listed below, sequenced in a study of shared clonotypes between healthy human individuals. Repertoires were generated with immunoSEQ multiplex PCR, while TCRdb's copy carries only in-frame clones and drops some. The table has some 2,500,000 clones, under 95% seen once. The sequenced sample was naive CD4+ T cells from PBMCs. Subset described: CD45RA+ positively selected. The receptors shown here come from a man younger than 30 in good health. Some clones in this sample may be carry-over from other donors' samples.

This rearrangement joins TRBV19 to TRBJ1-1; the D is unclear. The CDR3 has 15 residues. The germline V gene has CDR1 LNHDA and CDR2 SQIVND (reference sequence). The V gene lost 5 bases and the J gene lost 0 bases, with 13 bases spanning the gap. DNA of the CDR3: TGTGCCAGTAGTCGAGGCGTCGGAATGAACACTGAAGCTTTCTTT. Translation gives CASSRGVGMNTEAFF.

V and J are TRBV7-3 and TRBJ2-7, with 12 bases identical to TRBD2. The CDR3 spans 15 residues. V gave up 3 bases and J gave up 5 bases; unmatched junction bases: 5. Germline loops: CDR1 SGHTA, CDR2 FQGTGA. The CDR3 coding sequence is TGTGCCAGCAGCTTCAGACTAGCGGGAGTCAACGAGCAGTACTTC. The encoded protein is CASSFRLAGVNEQYF.

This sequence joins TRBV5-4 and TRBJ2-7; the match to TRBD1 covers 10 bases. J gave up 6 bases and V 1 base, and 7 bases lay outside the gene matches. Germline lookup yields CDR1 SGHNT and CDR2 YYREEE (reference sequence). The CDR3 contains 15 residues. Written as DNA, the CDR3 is TGTGCCAGCAGCTTGCCTGGGACAGGGGAGAGCGAGCAGTACTTC. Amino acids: CASSLPGTGESEQYF.

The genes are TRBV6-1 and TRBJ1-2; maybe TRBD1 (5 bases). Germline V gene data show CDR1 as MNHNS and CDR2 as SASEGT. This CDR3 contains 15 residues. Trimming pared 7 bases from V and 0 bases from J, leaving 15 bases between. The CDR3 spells CASKPGYGANYGYTF. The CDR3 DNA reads TGTGCCAGCAAACCAGGGTATGGGGCTAACTATGGCTACACCTTC.

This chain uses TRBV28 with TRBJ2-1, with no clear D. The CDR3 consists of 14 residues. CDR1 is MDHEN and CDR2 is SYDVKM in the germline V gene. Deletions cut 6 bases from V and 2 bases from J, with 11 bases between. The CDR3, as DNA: TGTGCCAGCAGGTCGGGTTTGACCTACAATGAGCAGTTCTTC. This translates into CASRSGLTYNEQFF. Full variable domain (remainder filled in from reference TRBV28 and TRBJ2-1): DVKVTQSSRYLVKRTGEKVFLECVQDMDHENMFWYRQDPGLGLRLIYFSYDVKMKEKGDIPEGYSVSREKKERFSLILESASTNQTSMYLCASRSGLTYNEQFFGPGTRLTVL.

The CDR3 sequence: CASSLDPGPGSNEQFF. CDR3 in DNA: TGCGCCAGCAGCTTGGACCCGGGCCCCGGGAGCAATGAGCAGTTCTTC. The chain is built from TRBV5-1 and TRBJ2-1; D possibly corresponds to TRBD2 (6 bases). Germline V gene lookup returns CDR1 SGHRS and CDR2 YFSETQ. Deletions cut 0 bases from V and 6 bases from J, with 16 bases between. The CDR3 runs 16 residues.

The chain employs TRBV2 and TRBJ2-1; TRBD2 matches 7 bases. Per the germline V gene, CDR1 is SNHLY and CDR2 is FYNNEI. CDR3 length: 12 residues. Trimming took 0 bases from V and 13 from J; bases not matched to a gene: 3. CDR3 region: CASSEAGRTQFF. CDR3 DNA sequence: TGTGCCAGCAGTGAAGCCGGGAGGACTCAGTTCTTC.

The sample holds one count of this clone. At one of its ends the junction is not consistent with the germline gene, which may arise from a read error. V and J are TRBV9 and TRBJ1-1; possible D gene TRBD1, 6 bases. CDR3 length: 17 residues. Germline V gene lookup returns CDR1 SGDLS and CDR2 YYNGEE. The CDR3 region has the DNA TGTGCCAGCAGCGTAGGAATAAGACAGGATGGGAACTCTGAAGCTTTCTTT. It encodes CASSVGIRQDGNSEAFF.

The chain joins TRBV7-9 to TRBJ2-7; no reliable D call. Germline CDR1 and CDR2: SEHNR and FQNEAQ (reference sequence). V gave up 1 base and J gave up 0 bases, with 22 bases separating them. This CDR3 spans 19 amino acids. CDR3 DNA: TGTGCCAGCAGCTTAGTTCCGTGGGTTTACAGTATTAGCTCCTACGAGCAGTACTTC. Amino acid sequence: CASSLVPWVYSISSYEQYF.

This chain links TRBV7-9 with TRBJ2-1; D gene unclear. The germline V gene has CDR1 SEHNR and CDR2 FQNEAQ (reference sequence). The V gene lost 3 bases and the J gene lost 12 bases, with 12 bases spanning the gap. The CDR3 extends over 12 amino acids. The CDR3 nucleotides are TGTGCCAGCAGCTTGACGGTGATAGGGCAGTTCTTC. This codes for CASSLTVIGQFF.

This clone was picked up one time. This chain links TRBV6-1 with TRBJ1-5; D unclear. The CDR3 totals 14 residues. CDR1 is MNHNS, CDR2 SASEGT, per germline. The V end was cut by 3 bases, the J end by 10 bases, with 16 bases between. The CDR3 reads CASSDSPGRLPQHF. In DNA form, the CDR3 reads TGTGCCAGCAGTGACTCCCCGGGGAGACTTCCCCAGCATTTT.

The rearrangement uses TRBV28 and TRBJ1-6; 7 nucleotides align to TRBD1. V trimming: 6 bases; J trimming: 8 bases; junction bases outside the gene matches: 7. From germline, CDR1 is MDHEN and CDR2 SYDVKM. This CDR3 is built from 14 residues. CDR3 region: CASRQGDRYSPLHF. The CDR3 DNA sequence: TGTGCCAGCAGGCAGGGGGACAGATATTCACCCCTCCACTTT.

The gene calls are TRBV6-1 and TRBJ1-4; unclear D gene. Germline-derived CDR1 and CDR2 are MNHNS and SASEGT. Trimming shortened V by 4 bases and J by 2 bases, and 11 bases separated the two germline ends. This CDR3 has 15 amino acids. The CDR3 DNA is TGTGCCAGCAGTGTCATGGGATTTACTAATGAAAAACTGTTTTTT. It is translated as CASSVMGFTNEKLFF.

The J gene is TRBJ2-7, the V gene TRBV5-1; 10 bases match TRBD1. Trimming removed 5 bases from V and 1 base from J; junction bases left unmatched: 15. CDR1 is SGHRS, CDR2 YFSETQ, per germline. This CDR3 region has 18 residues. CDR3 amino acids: CASRLATGGARKSYEQYF. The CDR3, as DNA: TGCGCCAGCAGACTTGCGACAGGGGGCGCGAGGAAATCCTACGAGCAGTACTTC.

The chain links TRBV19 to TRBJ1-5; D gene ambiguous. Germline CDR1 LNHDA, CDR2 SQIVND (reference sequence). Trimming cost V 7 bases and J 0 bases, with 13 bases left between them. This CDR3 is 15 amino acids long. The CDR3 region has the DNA TGTGCCAGTACCCGAGTACTTTTTAGCAATCAGCCCCAGCATTTT. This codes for CASTRVLFSNQPQHF.

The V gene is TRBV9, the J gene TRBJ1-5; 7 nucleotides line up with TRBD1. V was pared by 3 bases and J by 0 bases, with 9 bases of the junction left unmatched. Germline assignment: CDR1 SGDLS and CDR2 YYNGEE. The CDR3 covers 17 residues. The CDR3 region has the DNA TGTGCCAGCAGCGCCCTTAGGGACAGAAATAGCAATCAGCCCCAGCATTTT. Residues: CASSALRDRNSNQPQHF. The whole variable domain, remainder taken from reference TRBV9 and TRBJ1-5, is DSGVTQTPKHLITATGQRVTLRCSPRSGDLSVYWYQQSLDQGLQFLIQYYNGEERAKGNILERFSAQQFPDLHSELNLSSLELGDSALYFCASSALRDRNSNQPQHFGDGTRLSIL.

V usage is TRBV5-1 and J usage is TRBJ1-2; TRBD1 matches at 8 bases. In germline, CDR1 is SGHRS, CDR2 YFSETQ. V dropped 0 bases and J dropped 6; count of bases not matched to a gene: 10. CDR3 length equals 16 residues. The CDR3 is CASSLGTKDRVDGYTF. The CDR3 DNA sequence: TGCGCCAGCAGCTTGGGCACTAAGGACAGGGTCGATGGCTACACCTTC.

The CDR3: CASSGQGALREQFF. In DNA form, the CDR3 reads TGTGCCAGCTCAGGACAGGGGGCCCTGAGGGAGCAGTTCTTC. The rearrangement links TRBV6-6 to TRBJ2-1, with 11 bases aligning to TRBD1. Trimming removed 8 bases from V and 10 bases from J; junction bases left unmatched: 10. There are 14 residues in the CDR3. Germline V lookup: CDR1 MNHNY, CDR2 SVGAGI (reference sequence).

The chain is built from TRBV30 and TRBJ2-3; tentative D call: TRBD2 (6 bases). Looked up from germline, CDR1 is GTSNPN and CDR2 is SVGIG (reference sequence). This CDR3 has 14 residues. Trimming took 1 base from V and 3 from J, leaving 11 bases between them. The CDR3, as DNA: TGTGCCTGGAGTGGGGTAGCGGCTACAGATACGCAGTATTTT. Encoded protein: CAWSGVAATDTQYF.

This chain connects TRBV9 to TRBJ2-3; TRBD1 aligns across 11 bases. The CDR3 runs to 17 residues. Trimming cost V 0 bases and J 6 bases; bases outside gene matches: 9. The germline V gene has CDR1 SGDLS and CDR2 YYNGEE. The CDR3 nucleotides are TGTGCCAGCAGCGTAGTAGGACAGGGGGCCGGATCGGATACGCAGTATTTT. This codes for CASSVVGQGAGSDTQYF.

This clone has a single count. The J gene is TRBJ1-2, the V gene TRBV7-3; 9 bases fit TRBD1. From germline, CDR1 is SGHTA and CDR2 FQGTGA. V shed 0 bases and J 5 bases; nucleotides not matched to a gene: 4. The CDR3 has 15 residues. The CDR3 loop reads CASSLTGDRAYGYTF. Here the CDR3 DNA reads TGTGCCAGCAGCTTAACGGGGGACAGGGCATATGGCTACACCTTC.

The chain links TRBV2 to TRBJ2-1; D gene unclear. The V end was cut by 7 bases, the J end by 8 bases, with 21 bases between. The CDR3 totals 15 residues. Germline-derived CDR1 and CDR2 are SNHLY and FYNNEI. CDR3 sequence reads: CASTVGLAGVDEQFF. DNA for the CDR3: TGTGCCAGCACCGTGGGGTTGGCTGGGGTCGATGAGCAGTTCTTC.

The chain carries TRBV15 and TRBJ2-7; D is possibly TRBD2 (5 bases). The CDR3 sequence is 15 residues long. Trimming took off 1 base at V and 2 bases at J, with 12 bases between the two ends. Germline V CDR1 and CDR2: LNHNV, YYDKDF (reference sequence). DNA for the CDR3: TGTGCCACCAGCAGAGGGGCCGGAGGTACCTACGAGCAGTACTTC. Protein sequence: CATSRGAGGTYEQYF.

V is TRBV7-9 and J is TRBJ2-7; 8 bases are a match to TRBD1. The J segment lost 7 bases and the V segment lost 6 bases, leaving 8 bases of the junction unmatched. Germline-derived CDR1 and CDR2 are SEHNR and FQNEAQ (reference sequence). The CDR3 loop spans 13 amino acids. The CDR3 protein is CASREGTGREQYF. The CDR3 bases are TGTGCCAGCAGAGAGGGGACAGGACGGGAGCAGTACTTC.

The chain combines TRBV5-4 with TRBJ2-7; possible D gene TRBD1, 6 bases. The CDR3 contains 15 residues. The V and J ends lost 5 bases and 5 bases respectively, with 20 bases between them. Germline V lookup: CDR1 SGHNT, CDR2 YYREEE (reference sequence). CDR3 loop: CASRSKAGTLDEQYF. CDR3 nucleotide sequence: TGTGCCAGCAGATCTAAAGCCGGGACACTCGACGAGCAGTACTTC.

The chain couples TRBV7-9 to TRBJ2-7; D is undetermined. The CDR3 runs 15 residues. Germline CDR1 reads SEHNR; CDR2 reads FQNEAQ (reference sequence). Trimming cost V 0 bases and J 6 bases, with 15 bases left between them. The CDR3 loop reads CASSLAAVPYTEQYF. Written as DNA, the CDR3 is TGTGCCAGCAGCTTAGCGGCAGTCCCATATACCGAGCAGTACTTC.

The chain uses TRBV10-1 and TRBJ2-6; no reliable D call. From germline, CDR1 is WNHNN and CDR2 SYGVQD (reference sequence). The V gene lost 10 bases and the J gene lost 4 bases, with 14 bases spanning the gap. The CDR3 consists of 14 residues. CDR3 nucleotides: TGCGCCACCCCATCGGATCAGGGGGCCAACGTCCTGACTTTC. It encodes CATPSDQGANVLTF.

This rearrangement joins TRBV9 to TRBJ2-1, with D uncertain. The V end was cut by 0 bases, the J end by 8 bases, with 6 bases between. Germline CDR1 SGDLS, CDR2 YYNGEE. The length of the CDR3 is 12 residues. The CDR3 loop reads CASSVALDEQFF. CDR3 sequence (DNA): TGTGCCAGCAGCGTAGCCCTCGATGAGCAGTTCTTC.

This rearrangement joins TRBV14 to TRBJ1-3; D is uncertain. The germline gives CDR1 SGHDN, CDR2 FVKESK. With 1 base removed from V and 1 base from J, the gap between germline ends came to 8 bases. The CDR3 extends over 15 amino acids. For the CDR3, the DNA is TGTGCCAGCAGCCAAGGGACCGGGTCTGGAAACACCATATATTTT. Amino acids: CASSQGTGSGNTIYF. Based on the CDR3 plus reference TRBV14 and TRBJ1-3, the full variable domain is EAGVTQFPSHSVIEKGQTVTLRCDPISGHDNLYWYRRVMGKEIKFLLHFVKESKQDESGMPNNRFLAERTGGTYSTLKVQPAELEDSGVYFCASSQGTGSGNTIYFGEGSWLTVV.

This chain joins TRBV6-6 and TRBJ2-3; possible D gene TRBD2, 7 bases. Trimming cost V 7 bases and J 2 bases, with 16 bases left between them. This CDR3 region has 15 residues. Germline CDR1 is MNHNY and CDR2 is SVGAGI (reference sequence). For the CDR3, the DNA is TGTGCCAGCACTAACGCGGGGGCGACCACAGATACGCAGTATTTT. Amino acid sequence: CASTNAGATTDTQYF.

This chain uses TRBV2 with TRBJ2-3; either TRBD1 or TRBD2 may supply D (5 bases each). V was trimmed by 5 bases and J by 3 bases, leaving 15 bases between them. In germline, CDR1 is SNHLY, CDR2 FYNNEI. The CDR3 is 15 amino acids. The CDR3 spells CASSRGPHRTDTQYF. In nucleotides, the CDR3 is TGTGCCAGCAGTAGGGGACCCCATAGGACAGATACGCAGTATTTT.

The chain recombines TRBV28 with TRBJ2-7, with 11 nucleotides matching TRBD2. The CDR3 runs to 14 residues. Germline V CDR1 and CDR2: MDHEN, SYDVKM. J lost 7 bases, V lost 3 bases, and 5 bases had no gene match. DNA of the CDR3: TGTGCCAGCAGTTTGACTAGCGGGACTTTAGAGCAGTACTTC. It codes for CASSLTSGTLEQYF.